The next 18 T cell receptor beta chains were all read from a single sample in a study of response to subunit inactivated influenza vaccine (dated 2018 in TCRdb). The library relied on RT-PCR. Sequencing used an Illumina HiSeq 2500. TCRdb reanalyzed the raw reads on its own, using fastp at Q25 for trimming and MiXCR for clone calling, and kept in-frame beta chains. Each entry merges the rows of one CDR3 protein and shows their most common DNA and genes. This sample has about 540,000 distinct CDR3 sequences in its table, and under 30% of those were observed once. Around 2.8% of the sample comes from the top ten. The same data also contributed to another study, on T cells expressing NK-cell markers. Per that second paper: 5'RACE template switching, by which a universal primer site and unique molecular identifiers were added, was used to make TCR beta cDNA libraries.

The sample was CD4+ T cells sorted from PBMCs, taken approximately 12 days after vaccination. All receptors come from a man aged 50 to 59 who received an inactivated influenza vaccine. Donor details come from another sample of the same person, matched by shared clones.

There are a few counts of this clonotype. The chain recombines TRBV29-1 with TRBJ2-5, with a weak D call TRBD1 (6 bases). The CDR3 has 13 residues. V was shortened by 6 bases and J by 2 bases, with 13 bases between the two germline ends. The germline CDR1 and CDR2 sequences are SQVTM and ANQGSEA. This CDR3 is CSVVDRLQETQYF. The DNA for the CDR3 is TGCAGCGTCGTCGACAGGTTACAAGAGACCCAGTACTTC.

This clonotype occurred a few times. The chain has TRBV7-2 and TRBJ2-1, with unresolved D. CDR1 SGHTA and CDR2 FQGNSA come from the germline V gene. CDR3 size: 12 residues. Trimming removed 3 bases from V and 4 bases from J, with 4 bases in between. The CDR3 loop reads CASSFIYNEQFF. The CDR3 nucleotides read TGTGCCAGCAGCTTTATATACAATGAGCAGTTCTTC.

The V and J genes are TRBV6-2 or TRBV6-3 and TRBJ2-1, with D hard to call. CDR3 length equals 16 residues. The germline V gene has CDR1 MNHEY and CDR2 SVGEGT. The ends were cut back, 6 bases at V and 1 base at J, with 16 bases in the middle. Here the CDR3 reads CASSPIHGRSYNEQFF. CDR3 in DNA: TGTGCCAGCAGCCCAATACACGGTAGATCCTACAATGAGCAGTTCTTC.

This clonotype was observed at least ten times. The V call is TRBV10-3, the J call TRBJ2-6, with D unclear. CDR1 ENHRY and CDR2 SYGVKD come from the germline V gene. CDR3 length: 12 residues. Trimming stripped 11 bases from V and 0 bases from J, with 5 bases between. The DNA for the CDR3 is TGTGCCTCCTTCTCTGGGGCCAACGTCCTGACTTTC. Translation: CASFSGANVLTF.

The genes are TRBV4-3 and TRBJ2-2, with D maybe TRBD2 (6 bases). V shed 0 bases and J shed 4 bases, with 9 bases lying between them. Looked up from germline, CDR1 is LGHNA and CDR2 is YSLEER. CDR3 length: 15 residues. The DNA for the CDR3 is TGCGCCAGCAGCCAAGATCGGACTATCACCGGGGAGCTGTTTTTT. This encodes CASSQDRTITGELFF.

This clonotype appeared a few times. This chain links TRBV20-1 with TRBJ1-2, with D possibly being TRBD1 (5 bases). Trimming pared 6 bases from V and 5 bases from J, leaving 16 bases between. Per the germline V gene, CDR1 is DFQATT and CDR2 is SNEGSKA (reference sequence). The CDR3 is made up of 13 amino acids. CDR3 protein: CSASPGPKYGYTF. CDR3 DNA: TGCAGTGCCTCTCCGGGACCGAAGTATGGCTACACCTTC.

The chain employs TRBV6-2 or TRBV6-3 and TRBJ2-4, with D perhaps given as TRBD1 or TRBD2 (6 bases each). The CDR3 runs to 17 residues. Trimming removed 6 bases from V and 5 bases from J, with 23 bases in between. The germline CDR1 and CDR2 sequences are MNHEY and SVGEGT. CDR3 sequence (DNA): TGTGCCAGCAGGACGGCCCCTCACCGGGGGCGGGAAAACATTCAGTACTTC. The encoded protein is CASRTAPHRGRENIQYF.

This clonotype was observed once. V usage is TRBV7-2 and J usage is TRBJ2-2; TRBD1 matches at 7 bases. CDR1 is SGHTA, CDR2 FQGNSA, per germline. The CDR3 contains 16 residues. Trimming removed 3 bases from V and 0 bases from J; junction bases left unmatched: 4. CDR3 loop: CASSFFQGANTGELFF. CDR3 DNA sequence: TGTGCCAGCAGCTTCTTCCAGGGGGCGAACACCGGGGAGCTGTTTTTT.

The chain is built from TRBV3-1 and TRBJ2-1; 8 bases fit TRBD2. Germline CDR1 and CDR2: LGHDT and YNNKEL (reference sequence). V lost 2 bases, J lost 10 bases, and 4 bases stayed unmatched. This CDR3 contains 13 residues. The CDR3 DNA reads TGTGCCAGCAGCCAACTAGCGGGTAGGGAGCAGTTCTTC. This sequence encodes CASSQLAGREQFF.

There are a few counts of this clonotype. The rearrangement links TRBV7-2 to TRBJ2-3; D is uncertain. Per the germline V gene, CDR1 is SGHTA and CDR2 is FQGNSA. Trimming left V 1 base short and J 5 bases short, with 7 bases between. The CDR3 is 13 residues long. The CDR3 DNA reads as TGTGCCAGCAGCTTAGAACTTGGAGATACGCAGTATTTT. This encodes CASSLELGDTQYF. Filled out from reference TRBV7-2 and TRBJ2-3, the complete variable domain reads GAGVSQSPSNKVTEKGKDVELRCDPISGHTALYWYRQSLGQGLEFLIYFQGNSAPDKSGLPSDRFSAERTGGSVSTLTIQRTQQEDSAVYLCASSLELGDTQYFGPGTRLTVL.

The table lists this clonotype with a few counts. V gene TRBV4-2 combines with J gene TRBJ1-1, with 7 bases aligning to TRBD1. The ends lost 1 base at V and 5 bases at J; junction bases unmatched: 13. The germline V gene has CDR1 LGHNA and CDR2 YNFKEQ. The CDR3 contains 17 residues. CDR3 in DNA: TGTGCCAGCAGCCAAGGTGTGGCCCTTGGCAGGGGGACTGAAGCTTTCTTT. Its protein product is CASSQGVALGRGTEAFF.

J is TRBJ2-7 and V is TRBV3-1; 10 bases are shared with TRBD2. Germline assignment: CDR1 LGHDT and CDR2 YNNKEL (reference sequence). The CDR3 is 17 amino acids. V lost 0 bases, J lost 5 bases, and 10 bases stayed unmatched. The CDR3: CASSQDLRVAGGDEQYF. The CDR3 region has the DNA TGTGCCAGCAGCCAAGATCTCCGAGTAGCGGGGGGAGACGAGCAGTACTTC.

The chain's CDR3 is CSATGTGDFRTDTQYF. DNA of the CDR3: TGCAGTGCGACCGGGACAGGGGACTTCCGCACAGATACGCAGTATTTT. The rearrangement joins TRBV20-1 to TRBJ2-3; 10 bases are shared with TRBD1. The CDR3 extends over 16 amino acids. V lost 6 bases, J lost 1 base, and 10 bases stayed unmatched. Germline V gene data show CDR1 as DFQATT and CDR2 as SNEGSKA (reference sequence).

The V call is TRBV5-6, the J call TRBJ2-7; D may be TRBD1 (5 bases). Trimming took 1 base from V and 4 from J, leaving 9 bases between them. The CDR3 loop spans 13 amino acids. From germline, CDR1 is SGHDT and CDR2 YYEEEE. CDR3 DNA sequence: TGTGCCAGCAGCTTGATACAGGAGTACGAGCAGTACTTC. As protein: CASSLIQEYEQYF.

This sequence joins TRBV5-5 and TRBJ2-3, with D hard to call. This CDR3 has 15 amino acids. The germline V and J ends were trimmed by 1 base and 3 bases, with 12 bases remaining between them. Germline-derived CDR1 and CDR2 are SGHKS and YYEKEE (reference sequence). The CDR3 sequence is CASSLMPGETDTQYF. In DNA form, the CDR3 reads TGTGCCAGCAGCTTGATGCCCGGCGAAACAGATACGCAGTATTTT.

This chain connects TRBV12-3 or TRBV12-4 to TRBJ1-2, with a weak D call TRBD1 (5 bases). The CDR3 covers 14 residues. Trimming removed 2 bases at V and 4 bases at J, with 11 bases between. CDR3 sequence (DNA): TGTGCCAGCAGTTTACGGGGGAGGGGCTATGGCTACACCTTC. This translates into CASSLRGRGYGYTF.

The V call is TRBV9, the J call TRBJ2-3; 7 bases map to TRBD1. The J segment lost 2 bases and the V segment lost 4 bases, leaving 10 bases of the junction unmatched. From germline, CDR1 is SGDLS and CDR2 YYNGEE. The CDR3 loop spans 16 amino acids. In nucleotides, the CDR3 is TGTGCCAGCAGCCCACTCCGGGACAGCTTCACAGATACGCAGTATTTT. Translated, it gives CASSPLRDSFTDTQYF.

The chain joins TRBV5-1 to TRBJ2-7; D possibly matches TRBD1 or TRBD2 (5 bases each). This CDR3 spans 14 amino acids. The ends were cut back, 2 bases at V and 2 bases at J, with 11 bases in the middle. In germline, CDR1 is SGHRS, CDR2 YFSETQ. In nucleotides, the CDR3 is TGCGCCAGCAGCTTAATGCAGGGACCCTACGAGCAGTACTTC. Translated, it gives CASSLMQGPYEQYF.